These 29 T cell receptor beta chains were all obtained from the same sample, sequenced in a study of shared clonotypes between healthy human individuals. Repertoires were generated with immunoSEQ multiplex PCR, while TCRdb's copy carries only in-frame clones and drops some. This table has about 670,000 clones, roughly 78% appearing once. The specimen sequenced was memory CD4+ T cells sorted from blood. Subset defined: CD45RA-negative fraction. Receptors originate from a woman in her thirties in good health.

This clone was picked up a small number of times. This sequence joins TRBV27 and TRBJ1-2; TRBD1 might be the D (6 bases). This CDR3 is 13 amino acids long. Trimming took 6 bases from V and 4 from J, leaving 12 bases between them. Germline loops: CDR1 MNHEY, CDR2 SMNVEV (reference sequence). The CDR3 reads CASSRDNRYGYTF. CDR3 nucleotides: TGTGCCAGCAGCCGGGACAACCGCTATGGCTACACCTTC.

V is TRBV7-9 and J is TRBJ2-3, with a possible D match to TRBD1 (6 bases). This CDR3 is built from 14 residues. Per germline, CDR1 SEHNR and CDR2 FQNEAQ (reference sequence). Trimming removed 1 base from V and 1 base from J, with 6 bases in between. The CDR3 reads CASSLGQGTDTQYF. CDR3 nucleotides: TGTGCCAGCAGCTTAGGACAGGGCACAGATACGCAGTATTTT.

This rearrangement joins TRBV6-6 to TRBJ2-7; D gene ambiguous. The CDR3 extends over 13 amino acids. Trimming pared 6 bases from V and 3 bases from J, leaving 12 bases between. Germline V CDR1 and CDR2: MNHNY, SVGAGI (reference sequence). CDR3 sequence (DNA): TGTGCCAGCAGCCTAGAATCCCGCTACGAGCAGTACTTC. Encoded protein: CASSLESRYEQYF.

The rearrangement links TRBV5-1 to TRBJ2-1; 16 bases agree with TRBD2. The germline gives CDR1 SGHRS, CDR2 YFSETQ. The CDR3 covers 17 residues. V was pared by 4 bases and J by 4 bases, with 5 bases of the junction left unmatched. CDR3 DNA: TGCGCCAGCAGCACGGGACTAGCGGGAGGGCCTTACAATGAGCAGTTCTTC. Its translation: CASSTGLAGGPYNEQFF.

This clone was detected a few times. This rearrangement joins TRBV2 to TRBJ2-1; 12 bases match TRBD2. Germline-derived CDR1 and CDR2 are SNHLY and FYNNEI. The CDR3 is 14 amino acids. Unmatched junction bases numbered 5, after V lost 10 bases and J lost 4 bases. The CDR3 DNA reads TGTGCCAACCCGGGGACTAGCGGGTACAATGAGCAGTTCTTC. It yields the protein CANPGTSGYNEQFF.

The chain links TRBV10-2 to TRBJ2-5, with D tentatively TRBD2 (5 bases). Trimming took 5 bases from V and 5 from J, leaving 12 bases between them. The CDR3 is 13 amino acids. CDR1 is WSHSY and CDR2 is SAAADI in the germline V gene. CDR3 sequence (DNA): TGCGCCAGCAGTCCCTATGGGGAGGAGACCCAGTACTTC. It specifies CASSPYGEETQYF.

The rearrangement joins TRBV30 to TRBJ2-5; D is possibly TRBD2 (5 bases). V shed 3 bases and J shed 11 bases, with 16 bases lying between them. Per germline, CDR1 GTSNPN and CDR2 SVGIG (reference sequence). The length of the CDR3 is 12 residues. The CDR3 region is CAWRIGPWEQYF. In nucleotides, the CDR3 is TGTGCCTGGAGGATCGGGCCTTGGGAGCAGTACTTC.

J is TRBJ1-2 and V is TRBV28, with D possibly TRBD1 on 5 matching bases. Germline CDR1 and CDR2: MDHEN and SYDVKM. V was shortened by 7 bases and J by 3 bases, with 15 bases between the two germline ends. This CDR3 contains 14 residues. DNA of the CDR3: TGTGCCAGCAACCCCGGGGGGAGGGACTATGGCTACACCTTC. This gives the protein CASNPGGRDYGYTF.

In the case of this clone: Because the CDR3 is missing its conserved closing phenylalanine or tryptophan, this is likely a read error. Because the CDR3's place on the DNA is in doubt, the DNA is left out and the CDR3 is given as listed by TCRdb. This chain links TRBV28 with TRBJ1-6. The CDR3 is 9 amino acids long, termini counted. Germline values: CDR1 MDHEN, CDR2 SYDVKM. CDR3 protein: CASSLAGRS.

The rearrangement links TRBV18 to TRBJ2-3, with a possible D match to TRBD1 (6 bases). CDR1 is KGHSH, CDR2 LQKENI, per germline. V was shortened by 4 bases and J by 2 bases, with 13 bases between the two germline ends. The CDR3 covers 15 residues. CDR3 in amino acids: CASSHGQKATDTQYF. The CDR3 DNA reads as TGTGCCAGCTCACATGGACAGAAAGCCACAGATACGCAGTATTTT.

The chain carries TRBV7-8 and TRBJ2-3, with D tentatively TRBD1 (6 bases). Trimming left V 5 bases short and J 2 bases short, with 29 bases between. The CDR3 extends over 20 amino acids. From germline, CDR1 is SGHVS and CDR2 FQNEAQ. CDR3 in amino acids: CASSTIEGLFGTKNTDTQYF. CDR3 sequence (DNA): TGTGCCAGCAGCACTATCGAAGGTCTTTTTGGGACAAAGAACACAGATACGCAGTATTTT.

This clone was counted a few times. The rearrangement links TRBV4-1 to TRBJ2-1; 9 bases line up with TRBD2. V lost 4 bases to trimming and J lost 6 bases; unmatched junction nucleotides: 10. Germline CDR1 MGHRA, CDR2 YSYEKL. The CDR3 is 16 residues long. CDR3 sequence: CASSPPLAGTINEQFF. In nucleotides, the CDR3 is TGCGCCAGCAGCCCCCCGCTAGCGGGGACAATCAATGAGCAGTTCTTC.

The genes are TRBV2 and TRBJ1-5; unclear D gene. The germline gives CDR1 SNHLY, CDR2 FYNNEI. The CDR3 covers 16 residues. V dropped 0 bases and J dropped 6 bases, with 15 bases sitting between them. CDR3 nucleotide sequence: TGTGCCAGCAGTGAAGCGGGTGCCCGGCGTTCTCAGCCCCAGCATTTT. The encoded protein is CASSEAGARRSQPQHF.

V is TRBV10-3 and J is TRBJ2-7; tentatively, D is TRBD1 (6 bases). Germline V lookup: CDR1 ENHRY, CDR2 SYGVKD. The CDR3 has 16 residues. V gave up 0 bases and J gave up 7 bases, with 19 bases separating them. This CDR3 is CAISESASGTTGEQYF. The CDR3 DNA sequence: TGTGCCATCAGTGAGTCGGCTAGTGGGACAACGGGGGAGCAGTACTTC.

The sample holds one count of this clone. The chain couples TRBV7-9 to TRBJ1-4; TRBD1 matches at 7 bases. Unmatched junction bases numbered 8, after V lost 5 bases and J lost 8 bases. This CDR3 has 14 residues. Germline assignment: CDR1 SEHNR and CDR2 FQNEAQ (reference sequence). This chain's CDR3 is CASSPRGQREKLFF. The CDR3 region has the DNA TGTGCCAGCAGCCCTAGGGGGCAGAGGGAAAAACTGTTTTTT.

CDR3 DNA: TGTGCCAGTACCCCCTCCGGTGGCCCTTACAATGAGCAGTTCTTC. Translation: CASTPSGGPYNEQFF. This sequence joins TRBV19 and TRBJ2-1; D is uncertain. The length of the CDR3 is 15 residues. The germline V gene has CDR1 LNHDA and CDR2 SQIVND (reference sequence). V dropped 7 bases and J dropped 4 bases, with 17 bases sitting between them.

This clone was recorded a few times. Other DNA sequences within the sample encode an identical CDR3. In DNA, the CDR3 is TGCGCCAGCAGCTTGGGACAGGCTGGGGCCAACGTCCTGACTTTC. This encodes CASSLGQAGANVLTF. The V and J genes are TRBV5-1 and TRBJ2-6, with D tentatively TRBD1 (6 bases). The CDR3 is made up of 15 amino acids. Per the germline V gene, CDR1 is SGHRS and CDR2 is YFSETQ. The germline V and J ends were trimmed by 0 bases and 2 bases, with 6 bases remaining between them.

This chain uses TRBV6-1 with TRBJ1-4, with TRBD1 matching over 9 bases. V lost 8 bases and J lost 8; bases outside the gene matches: 9. The CDR3 extends over 14 amino acids. The germline gives CDR1 MNHNS, CDR2 SASEGT. The CDR3 here is CASGRQGVREKLFF. The CDR3 DNA is TGTGCCAGCGGGAGACAGGGGGTGCGGGAAAAACTGTTTTTT.

The chain is built from TRBV28 and TRBJ2-2; D gene unclear. Germline values: CDR1 MDHEN, CDR2 SYDVKM. The CDR3 sequence is 12 residues long. Trimming stripped 8 bases from V and 5 bases from J, with 9 bases between. CDR3 sequence: CASLKFTGELFF. CDR3 bases: TGTGCCAGCCTTAAGTTTACCGGGGAGCTGTTTTTT.

J is TRBJ1-3 and V is TRBV11-1, with a weak D call TRBD1 (6 bases). Germline V lookup: CDR1 SGHAT, CDR2 FQDESV (reference sequence). The germline V and J ends were trimmed by 2 bases and 4 bases, with 9 bases remaining between them. The CDR3 sequence is 14 residues long. This chain's CDR3 is CASSLKGGGNTIYF. CDR3 DNA: TGTGCCAGCAGCTTAAAGGGGGGCGGAAACACCATATATTTT.

V and J are TRBV7-9 and TRBJ1-1; the match to TRBD1 covers 9 bases. J was trimmed by 7 bases and V by 5 bases; bases with no gene match: 11. Germline CDR1 is SEHNR and CDR2 is FQNEAQ (reference sequence). The CDR3 is made up of 15 amino acids. The CDR3 DNA sequence: TGTGCCAGCAGCACCGGACAGGGGCCCACCCGTGAAGCTTTCTTT. Its translation: CASSTGQGPTREAFF.

V and J are TRBV5-4 and TRBJ1-3; no clear D gene. The CDR3 extends over 15 amino acids. Trimming cost V 4 bases and J 4 bases, with 15 bases left between them. Germline CDR1 is SGHNT and CDR2 is YYREEE (reference sequence). Here the CDR3 DNA reads TGTGCCAGCAGCCCCGGCGGGGAGACGGGAAACACCATATATTTT. Translating gives CASSPGGETGNTIYF. The full variable domain, in which reference TRBV5-4 and TRBJ1-3 provide the parts outside the CDR3, is ETGVTQSPTHLIKTRGQQVTLRCSSQSGHNTVSWYQQALGQGPQFIFQYYREEENGRGNFPPRFSGLQFPNYSSELNVNALELDDSALYLCASSPGGETGNTIYFGEGSWLTVV.

The chain employs TRBV28 and TRBJ2-7; D is tentatively TRBD1 or TRBD2 (6 bases each). V shed 4 bases and J shed 0 bases, with 16 bases lying between them. The length of the CDR3 is 16 residues. The V gene's germline CDR1 is MDHEN and CDR2 SYDVKM. In DNA form, the CDR3 reads TGTGCCAGCAGTTCTGGGGGGCAAGCGGACTCCTACGAGCAGTACTTC. Protein product: CASSSGGQADSYEQYF.

This chain's CDR3 is CASKLGTGGYTF. DNA for the CDR3: TGTGCCAGCAAACTCGGGACAGGGGGCTACACCTTC. The V and J genes are TRBV28 and TRBJ1-2, with TRBD1 matching over 9 bases. After removal of 7 bases from V and 8 bases from J, the junction contained 5 bases not matched to a gene. Germline values: CDR1 MDHEN, CDR2 SYDVKM. CDR3 size: 12 residues.

The genes are TRBV21-1 and TRBJ1-2. TRBV21-1 is assigned pseudogene status. This CDR3 comprises 12 residues. The CDR3 nucleotides read TGTGCCAGCGAGTGGACGGTCCGAGGCTACACCTTC. This sequence encodes CASEWTVRGYTF.

V gene TRBV28 combines with J gene TRBJ2-7; 7 bases are a match to TRBD2. V lost 8 bases and J lost 5; bases outside the gene matches: 21. CDR1 is MDHEN and CDR2 is SYDVKM in the germline V gene. This CDR3 is 17 amino acids long. CDR3 DNA sequence: TGTGCCAGCTCAAGTTTAGGGTTGGGGCGGGAGTACCACGAGCAGTACTTC. This codes for CASSSLGLGREYHEQYF.

The genes are TRBV13 and TRBJ1-1; D may be TRBD1 (6 bases). The V gene lost 0 bases and the J gene lost 4 bases, with 12 bases spanning the gap. CDR1 and CDR2 from the germline V gene are PRHDT and FYEKMQ (reference sequence). This CDR3 has 15 residues. In DNA, the CDR3 is TGTGCCAGCAGCTTAGGAGGGAGGGGGGGCACTGAAGCTTTCTTT. Amino acid sequence: CASSLGGRGGTEAFF.

This chain links TRBV5-1 with TRBJ2-3; the match to TRBD2 covers 14 bases. Germline loops: CDR1 SGHRS, CDR2 YFSETQ. This CDR3 is 16 amino acids long. V was pared by 4 bases and J by 3 bases, with 4 bases of the junction left unmatched. In nucleotides, the CDR3 is TGCGCCAGCAGCGGGACTAGCGGGAGTGGTACAGATACGCAGTATTTT. Amino acid sequence: CASSGTSGSGTDTQYF. Drawing the rest from reference TRBV5-1 and TRBJ2-3, the complete variable domain is KAGVTQTPRYLIKTRGQQVTLSCSPISGHRSVSWYQQTPGQGLQFLFEYFSETQRNKGNFPGRFSGRQFSNSRSEMNVSTLELGDSALYLCASSGTSGSGTDTQYFGPGTRLTVL.

The chain is built from TRBV9 and TRBJ2-1; 7 positions agree with TRBD2. V was pared by 0 bases and J by 4 bases, with 7 bases of the junction left unmatched. CDR1 SGDLS and CDR2 YYNGEE come from the germline V gene. CDR3 length: 16 residues. CDR3 in DNA: TGTGCCAGCAGCGTAGGCGCGGGAGAAACGTACAATGAGCAGTTCTTC. Amino acids: CASSVGAGETYNEQFF.